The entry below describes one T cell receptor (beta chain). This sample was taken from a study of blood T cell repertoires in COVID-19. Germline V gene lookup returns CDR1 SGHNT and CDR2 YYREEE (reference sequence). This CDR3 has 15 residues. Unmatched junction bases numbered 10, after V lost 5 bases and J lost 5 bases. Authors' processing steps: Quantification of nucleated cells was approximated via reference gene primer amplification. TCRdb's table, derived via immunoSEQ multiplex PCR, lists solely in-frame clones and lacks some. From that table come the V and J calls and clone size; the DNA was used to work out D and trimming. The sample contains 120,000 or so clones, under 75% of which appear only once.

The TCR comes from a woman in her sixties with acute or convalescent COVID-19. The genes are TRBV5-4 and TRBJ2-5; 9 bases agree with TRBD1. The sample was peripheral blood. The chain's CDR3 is CASSRATGGMETQYF. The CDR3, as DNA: TGTGCCAGCAGTCGTGCTACAGGGGGCATGGAGACCCAGTACTTC.